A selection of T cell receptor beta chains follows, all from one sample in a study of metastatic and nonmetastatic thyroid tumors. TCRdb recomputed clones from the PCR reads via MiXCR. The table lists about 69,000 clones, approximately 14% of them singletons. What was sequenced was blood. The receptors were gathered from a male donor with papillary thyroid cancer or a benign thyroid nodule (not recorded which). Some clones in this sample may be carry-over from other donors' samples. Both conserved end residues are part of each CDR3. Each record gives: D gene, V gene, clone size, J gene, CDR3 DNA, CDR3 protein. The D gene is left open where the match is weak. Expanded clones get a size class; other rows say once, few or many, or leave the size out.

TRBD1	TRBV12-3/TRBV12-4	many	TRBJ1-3	TGTGCCAGCAGTACCGGGACAGGGGGCTCTGGAAACACCATATATTTT	CASSTGTGGSGNTIYF
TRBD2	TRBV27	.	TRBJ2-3	TGTGCCAGCTCCCCCTGGACTAGCGGGAGCTATACGCAGTATTTT	CASSPWTSGSYTQYF
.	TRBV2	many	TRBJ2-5	TGTGCCAGCATTATGGTTAGGACTACCTTCCAAGAGACCCAGTACTTC	CASIMVRTTFQETQYF
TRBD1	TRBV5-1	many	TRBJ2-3	TGCGCCAGCAGCGTGGGACAGACCTCAGATACGCAGTATTTT	CASSVGQTSDTQYF
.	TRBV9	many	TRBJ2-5	TGTGCCAGCAGCGTGAGGGGAGGGGGCCAAGAGACCCAGTACTTC	CASSVRGGGQETQYF
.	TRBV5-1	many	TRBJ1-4	TGCGCCAGCAGCTTGACACCGGATGAAAAACTGTTTTTT	CASSLTPDEKLFF
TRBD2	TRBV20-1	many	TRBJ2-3	TGCAGTGCTAGAGTCGGGCTAGCGGGAAGGTCTGATACGCAGTATTTT	CSARVGLAGRSDTQYF
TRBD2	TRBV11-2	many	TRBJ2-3	TGTGCCAGCAGCCCTCTAGCGGGAGCGGGAGATACGCAGTATTTT	CASSPLAGAGDTQYF
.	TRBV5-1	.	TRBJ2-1	TGCGCCAGCAGCTTTTTTAGCGTTTCCTACAATGAGCAGTTCTTC	CASSFFSVSYNEQFF
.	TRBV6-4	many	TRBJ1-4	TGTGCCAGCAGGGCCAATGACAGCCCTAATGAAAAACTGTTTTTT	CASRANDSPNEKLFF
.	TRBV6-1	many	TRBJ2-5	TGTGCCAGTCAAAGGGGCCCCCAAGAGACCCAGTACTTC	CASQRGPQETQYF
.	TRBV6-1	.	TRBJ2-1	TGTGCCAGCAGTAAACTAGTGGCCTCCTACAATGAGCAGTTCTTC	CASSKLVASYNEQFF
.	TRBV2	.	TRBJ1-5	TGTGCCAGCAGTGAGGGGCTGTGGCAGCCCCAGCATTTT	CASSEGLWQPQHF
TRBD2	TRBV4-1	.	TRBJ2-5	TGCGCCAGCAGCTCTTGGACTAGCGGGAGTGCGGAGACCCAGTACTTC	CASSSWTSGSAETQYF
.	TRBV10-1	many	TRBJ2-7	TGCGCCAGCAGTGAGTCGGGTTACGAGCAGTACTTC	CASSESGYEQYF
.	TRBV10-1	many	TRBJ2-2	TGCGCCAGCAGTGACGGTGAAAGCACCGGGGAGCTGTTTTTT	CASSDGESTGELFF
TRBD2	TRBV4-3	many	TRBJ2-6	TGCGCCAGCAGCCAAGAGGGCGGGAGGACTGGGGCCAACGTCCTGACTTTC	CASSQEGGRTGANVLTF
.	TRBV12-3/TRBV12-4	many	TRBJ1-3	TGTGCCAGCAGTTCCAGGGAAACCGGAAACACCATATATTTT	CASSSRETGNTIYF
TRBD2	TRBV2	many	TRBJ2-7	TGTGCCAGCAGTACCGGGACTAACTCCTACGAGCAGTACTTC	CASSTGTNSYEQYF
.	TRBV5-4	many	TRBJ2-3	TGTGCCAGCAGCTCCGACTGGACAGATACGCAGTATTTT	CASSSDWTDTQYF
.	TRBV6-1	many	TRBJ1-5	TGTGCCAGCAGTGAAGCCCCCGCAGGTCGAGGTCAGCCCCAGCATTTT	CASSEAPAGRGQPQHF
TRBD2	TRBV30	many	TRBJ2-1	TGTGCCTGGAATATCCCTAGCGGGTACAATGAGCAGTTCTTC	CAWNIPSGYNEQFF
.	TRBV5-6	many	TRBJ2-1	TGTGCCAGCAGCTCCCGAGAGGGGGGGTACAATGAGCAGTTCTTC	CASSSREGGYNEQFF
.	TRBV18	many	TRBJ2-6	TGTGCCAGCTCACCCGAGTCTTCTGGGGCCAACGTCCTGACTTTC	CASSPESSGANVLTF
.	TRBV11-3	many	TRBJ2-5	TGCGCCAGCAGCTTAGGGGGGGGAGAGACCCAGTACTTC	CASSLGGGETQYF
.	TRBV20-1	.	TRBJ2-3	TGCAGTTCTAGTACTCCAGCGGTAGGAGATACGCAGTATTTT	CSSSTPAVGDTQYF
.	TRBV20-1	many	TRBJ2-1	TGCAGTGCTAGAGATACGGGCTCGGGGGATGAGCAGTTCTTC	CSARDTGSGDEQFF
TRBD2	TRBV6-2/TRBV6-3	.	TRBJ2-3	TGTGCCAGCAGTTACTTCTCTAGCGGGGCCTACTATTGCACAGATACGCAGTATTTT	CASSYFSSGAYYCTDTQYF
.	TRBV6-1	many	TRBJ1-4	TGTGCCAGCAGTGATCCAGGACAGACCGAAAAACTGTTTTTT	CASSDPGQTEKLFF
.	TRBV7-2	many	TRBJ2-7	TGTGCCAGCAGCTTAGATTCGGACTACGAGCAGTACTTC	CASSLDSDYEQYF
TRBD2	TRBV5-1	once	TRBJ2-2	TGCGCCAGCGGGTTAGCGGGAGGCCCGTTAAACACCGGGGAGCTGTTTTTT	CASGLAGGPLNTGELFF
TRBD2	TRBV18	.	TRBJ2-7	TGTGCCAGCTCACATTCCACTACCGGGACTAGCGGGAGTTACGAGCAGTACTTC	CASSHSTTGTSGSYEQYF
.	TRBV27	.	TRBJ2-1	TGTGCCAGCAGTTTGGTACGGGCGGAGCAGTTCTTC	CASSLVRAEQFF
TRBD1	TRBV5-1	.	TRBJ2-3	TGCGCCAGCATCCCCGACCCCGGGACAGGGGTTAGATATACGCAGTATTTT	CASIPDPGTGVRYTQYF
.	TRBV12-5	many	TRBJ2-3	TGTGCTAGTGGGCACGACACAACCGATACGCAGTATTTT	CASGHDTTDTQYF
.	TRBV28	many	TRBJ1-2	TGTGCCAGCAGTCACCGGACAGTGCTTATACGCTACACCTTC	CASSHRTVLIRYTF
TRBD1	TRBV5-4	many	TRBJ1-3	TGTGCCAGCAGTCCGGACAGGACTGGAAACACCATATATTTT	CASSPDRTGNTIYF
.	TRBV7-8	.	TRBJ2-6	TGTGCCAGCAGCTCGTATAACCGCCTATCTGGGGTCAACGTCCTGACTTTC	CASSSYNRLSGVNVLTF
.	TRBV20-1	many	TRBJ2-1	TGCAGTGCTAGAGTGCAGAGGGGCGGGATTAGCTCCTACAATGAGCAGTTCTTC	CSARVQRGGISSYNEQFF
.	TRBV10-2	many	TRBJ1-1	TGCGCCGGCAGTGAGATACAGACGAACACTGAAGCTTTCTTT	CAGSEIQTNTEAFF
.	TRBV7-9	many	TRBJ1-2	TGTGCCAGCAGCCTTCCTACAGGGATTAATGGCTACACCTTC	CASSLPTGINGYTF
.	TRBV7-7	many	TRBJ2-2	TGTGCTAGCAGCTTCAGCTCCGGCGGGGAGCTGTTTTTT	CASSFSSGGELFF
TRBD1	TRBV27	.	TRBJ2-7	TGTGCCAGCACGCCGTGGACAGGGTGCTGGTACGAGCAGTACTTC	CASTPWTGCWYEQYF
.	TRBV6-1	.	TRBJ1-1	TGTGCCAGCAGTCGGGGGGGAAGGACTGAATCCTTCTTT	CASSRGGRTESFF
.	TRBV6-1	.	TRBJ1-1	TGTGCCAGCAGTGAAGAGTCGGCAGGGTCGGTTTTAAATGAAGCTTTCTTT	CASSEESAGSVLNEAFF
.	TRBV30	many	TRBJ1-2	TGTGCCTGGAGTGTATTTAGCTATGGCTACACCTTC	CAWSVFSYGYTF
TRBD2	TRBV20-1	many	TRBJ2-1	TGCAGTGCTAGAGGGGCAGGACTAGCGGGAGCCAGCTCCTACAATGAGCAGTTCTTC	CSARGAGLAGASSYNEQFF
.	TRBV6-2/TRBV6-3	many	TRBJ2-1	TGTGCCAGCAGCACCGGGACCGCCTACAATGAGCAGTTCTTC	CASSTGTAYNEQFF